Reported below is one T cell receptor (beta chain). The antigen remains undetermined. These data originate in a study of T cell responses to AZD1222 COVID-19 vaccine. Whole-study findings and limits: It should be noted that donors were predominantly white British and more often female, and clonal diversity was possibly underestimated.

Libraries were prepared by immunoSEQ multiplex PCR; TCRdb keeps only in-frame clonotypes and omits some of them. Counted here are fewer than 110,000 clones, 75% to 95% occurring once; the ten biggest clones make up 5% to 7.5%. In germline, CDR1 is LNHNV, CDR2 YYDKDF (reference sequence). The V gene lost 1 base and the J gene lost 5 bases, with 9 bases spanning the gap. The CDR3 has 14 residues. The material sequenced was peripheral blood, taken 28 days after the second AZD1222 dose. The J gene is TRBJ2-1, the V gene TRBV15; either TRBD1 or TRBD2 may fit D (5 bases each). This receptor was obtained from an adult who received the AZD1222 COVID-19 vaccine. As DNA, the CDR3 is TGTGCCACCAGCAGAGGAGGGGAAGACAATGAGCAGTTCTTC. Translated, it gives CATSRGGEDNEQFF.